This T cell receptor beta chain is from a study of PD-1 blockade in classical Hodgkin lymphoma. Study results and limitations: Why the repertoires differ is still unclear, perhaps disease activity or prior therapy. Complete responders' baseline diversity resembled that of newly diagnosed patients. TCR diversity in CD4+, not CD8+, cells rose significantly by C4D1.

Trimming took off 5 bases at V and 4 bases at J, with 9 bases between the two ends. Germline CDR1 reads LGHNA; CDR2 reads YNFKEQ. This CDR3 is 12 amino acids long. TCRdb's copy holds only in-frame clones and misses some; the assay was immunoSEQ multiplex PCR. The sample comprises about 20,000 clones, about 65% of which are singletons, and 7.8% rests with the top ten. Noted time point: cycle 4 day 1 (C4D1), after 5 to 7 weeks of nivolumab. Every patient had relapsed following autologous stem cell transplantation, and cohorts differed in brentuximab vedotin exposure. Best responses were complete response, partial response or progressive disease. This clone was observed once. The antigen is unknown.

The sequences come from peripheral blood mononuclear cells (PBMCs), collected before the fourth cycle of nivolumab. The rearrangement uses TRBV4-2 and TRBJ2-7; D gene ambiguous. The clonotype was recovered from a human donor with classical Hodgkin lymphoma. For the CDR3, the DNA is TGTGCCAGCAGCGTTTCTGGGTACGAGCAGTACTTC. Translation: CASSVSGYEQYF.